The 16 T cell receptor beta chains below all came from one sample that was sequenced in a study of shared clonotypes between healthy human individuals. Clones were sequenced by immunoSEQ multiplex PCR, and TCRdb holds only the in-frame ones, with some missing. The profile shows roughly 2.5 million clones, more than 90% of them singletons. Sequenced input: naive CD4+ T cells sorted from blood. Indicated subset: CD45RA+ positively selected. Receptors originate from a man aged 18 to 30 in good health.

Remarks on this clone: The sample contains more than one DNA sequence encoding this CDR3. The chain links TRBV6-6 to TRBJ2-1, with a weak D call TRBD1 (6 bases). The V end lost 2 bases, the J end lost 0 bases, and 8 bases lay between the germline ends. The CDR3 is 15 amino acids. The V gene's germline CDR1 is MNHNY and CDR2 SVGAGI (reference sequence). CDR3 sequence: CASSYGGPSYNEQFF. CDR3 in DNA: TGTGCCAGCAGTTACGGGGGCCCCTCCTACAATGAGCAGTTCTTC.

This clone was observed a few times. Other DNA variants within this sample encode the same CDR3. CDR3 loop: CSVVKGNYGYTF. The DNA for the CDR3 is TGCAGCGTTGTCAAGGGTAACTATGGCTACACCTTC. The chain combines TRBV29-1 with TRBJ1-2; D is uncertain. The CDR3 is 12 residues long. The germline V gene encodes CDR1 SQVTM and CDR2 ANQGSEA. V was clipped by 4 bases and J by 1 base, with 7 bases between them.

A remark on this clone: Within the sample, other DNA sequences also encode this same CDR3. The DNA for the CDR3 is TGCGCCAGCAGCTTGGACAGGGCAGACTCACCCCTCCACTTT. It encodes CASSLDRADSPLHF. V usage is TRBV5-1 and J usage is TRBJ1-6, with D perhaps TRBD1 (6 bases). Between the trimmed V and J ends, which lost 0 bases and 10 bases, there was a span of 11 bases. This CDR3 has 14 residues. Germline V gene lookup returns CDR1 SGHRS and CDR2 YFSETQ.

V usage is TRBV30 and J usage is TRBJ2-5; 12 bases align to TRBD2. This CDR3 has 15 amino acids. Germline V gene sequence: CDR1 GTSNPN, CDR2 SVGIG (reference sequence). Germline trimming cut 4 bases from V and 5 bases from J; bases unmatched to any gene: 8. CDR3 sequence reads: CAWTSGGASFETQYF. For the CDR3, the DNA is TGTGCCTGGACTAGCGGGGGGGCCTCATTTGAGACCCAGTACTTC.

The table lists this clone with a count of one. V and J are TRBV16 and TRBJ2-1; 8 bases line up with TRBD2. The CDR3 covers 16 residues. V lost 4 bases, J lost 3 bases, and 8 bases stayed unmatched. Germline V gene lookup returns CDR1 KGHSY and CDR2 FQNENV. Here the CDR3 DNA reads TGTGCCAGCAGCCGCGAACTAGCGGTTTACTACAATGAGCAGTTCTTC. Protein: CASSRELAVYYNEQFF.

This chain joins TRBV5-1 and TRBJ2-1; D gene unclear. The V gene lost 5 bases and the J gene lost 12 bases, with 18 bases spanning the gap. Looked up from germline, CDR1 is SGHRS and CDR2 is YFSETQ. The CDR3 is 13 amino acids. CDR3 amino acids: CASRPNAGYGQFF. The CDR3 nucleotides read TGCGCCAGCAGGCCGAATGCTGGGTACGGGCAGTTCTTC.

This clone was recorded only once. This same CDR3 is encoded by further DNA sequences in the sample. This chain uses TRBV5-1 with TRBJ2-7, with 13 bases that match TRBD2. From germline, CDR1 is SGHRS and CDR2 YFSETQ. Trimming at V came to 0 bases and at J to 4 bases, leaving 1 base not matched to a gene. The length of the CDR3 is 15 residues. The CDR3 region is CASSLGTSGGYEQYF. DNA of the CDR3: TGCGCCAGCAGCTTGGGGACTAGCGGGGGTTACGAGCAGTACTTC.

The V call is TRBV2, the J call TRBJ2-1; D is unresolved. Trimming pared 4 bases from V and 5 bases from J, leaving 18 bases between. Germline CDR1 and CDR2: SNHLY and FYNNEI. The CDR3 extends over 16 amino acids. DNA for the CDR3: TGTGCCAGCAGTGTTCTGGCCCTCTTGACCCACAATGAGCAGTTCTTC. It specifies CASSVLALLTHNEQFF.

The chain joins TRBV2 to TRBJ1-1; TRBD1 matches at 9 bases. The germline gives CDR1 SNHLY, CDR2 FYNNEI. Trimming at V came to 7 bases and at J to 3 bases, leaving 3 bases not matched to a gene. The CDR3 is 13 amino acids. For the CDR3, the DNA is TGTGCCAGCAAGGGGGACAGGGACACTGAAGCTTTCTTT. The encoded protein is CASKGDRDTEAFF.

The chain combines TRBV7-2 with TRBJ2-3; possibly TRBD1 for D (5 bases). Germline lookup yields CDR1 SGHTA and CDR2 FQGNSA. The CDR3 is 14 amino acids. V lost 1 base to trimming and J lost 2 bases, with 7 bases between them. CDR3 sequence reads: CASSLGGDTDTQYF. Here the CDR3 DNA reads TGTGCCAGCAGCTTAGGGGGCGACACAGATACGCAGTATTTT.

For this clone: Other DNA sequences from this sample encode an identical CDR3 as well. This chain uses TRBV18 with TRBJ2-5, with D possibly being TRBD2 (6 bases). Germline-derived CDR1 and CDR2 are KGHSH and LQKENI. V shed 2 bases and J shed 5 bases, with 9 bases lying between them. CDR3 length: 13 amino acids. The CDR3 coding sequence is TGTGCCAGCTCACCAACGGGGGTGGAGACCCAGTACTTC. Protein: CASSPTGVETQYF.

The V gene is TRBV5-1, the J gene TRBJ1-1, with D unresolved. CDR1 and CDR2 (germline): SGHRS, YFSETQ. The CDR3 is made up of 14 amino acids. Trimming stripped 4 bases from V and 0 bases from J, with 10 bases between. The CDR3 is CASSRAGVNTEAFF. CDR3 in DNA: TGCGCCAGCAGCCGGGCCGGGGTGAACACTGAAGCTTTCTTT.

This sequence joins TRBV11-3 and TRBJ2-7; 7 bases are a match to TRBD1. The CDR3 has 14 residues. Losses at the gene ends were 5 bases for V and 3 bases for J; bases not matched to a gene: 7. The germline V gene encodes CDR1 SGHNT and CDR2 YENEEA. The CDR3 region is CASSPRGQDYEQYF. CDR3 DNA: TGTGCCAGCAGCCCTAGGGGGCAGGACTACGAGCAGTACTTC.

Concerning this clone itself: The same CDR3 can be traced to other DNA sequences in this sample. The chain combines TRBV5-1 with TRBJ2-1; D may be TRBD2 (5 bases). The CDR3 is 14 residues long. V lost 4 bases to trimming and J lost 1 base, with 9 bases between them. Looked up from germline, CDR1 is SGHRS and CDR2 is YFSETQ. The CDR3 here is CASSLAGSYNEQFF. The CDR3 bases are TGCGCCAGCAGCCTGGCGGGTTCCTACAATGAGCAGTTCTTC.

The chain couples TRBV21-1 to TRBJ1-5. TRBV21-1 corresponds to a pseudogene. The CDR3 has 12 residues. CDR3 in amino acids: CARWTINQPQHF. The CDR3 region has the DNA TGTGCCAGGTGGACGATCAATCAGCCCCAGCATTTT.

CDR3 coding DNA: TGTGCCAGCAGTGAAGCGCCCCACGGCGGCTACGAGCAGTACTTC. Translation: CASSEAPHGGYEQYF. This chain connects TRBV2 to TRBJ2-7, with unresolved D. Germline V gene lookup returns CDR1 SNHLY and CDR2 FYNNEI. V gave up 0 bases and J gave up 3 bases, with 12 bases separating them. The CDR3 runs to 15 residues.